Below, 2 T cell receptor beta chains from the same sample are listed, as sequenced in a study of blood T cells in healthy people across ages. Primers used in a second PCR of roughly 6 to 11 cycles were a sample-barcoded 5' primer and a J-beta primer mix. TCRdb reprocessed the 5' RACE reads via MiXCR and lists one record per CDR3 protein. The table includes 700,000 to 950,000 distinct CDR3 sequences, over 45% detected once. Sequencing was done on a sample of blood. The receptors were sampled from a man aged 30-40 years in good health.

This clonotype was seen a few times. This chain connects TRBV3-1 to TRBJ2-1, with a possible D match to TRBD2 (5 bases). This CDR3 contains 13 residues. Germline CDR1 LGHDT, CDR2 YNNKEL (reference sequence). Trimming left V 1 base short and J 7 bases short, with 8 bases between. The CDR3 sequence is CASSQGRGNEQFF. The CDR3 nucleotides read TGTGCCAGCAGCCAAGGCCGGGGAAATGAGCAGTTCTTC.

This clonotype was found many times. The V and J genes are TRBV12-3 or TRBV12-4 and TRBJ2-1; 8 bases map to TRBD1. The CDR3 is 12 residues long. J lost 10 bases, V lost 7 bases, and 6 bases had no gene match. CDR3 DNA sequence: TGTGCCAGCACCAGGGGGCTGGAAGAGCAGTTCTTC. It yields the protein CASTRGLEEQFF.